This TCR beta chain was recovered during a study of response to subunit inactivated influenza vaccine. Study-level results: The authors suggested that few new T cells are recruited per seasonal influenza vaccination.

The CDR3 sequence is 21 residues long. Germline lookup yields CDR1 SGHDN and CDR2 FVKESK. V trimming: 4 bases; J trimming: 1 base; junction bases outside the gene matches: 19. As to this clonotype: Its antigen is as yet unknown.

From the RT-PCR reads, TCRdb called clonotypes with MiXCR, one entry per CDR3 protein. The profile shows more than 700,000 distinct CDR3 sequences, less than 25% of them singletons. The sequenced sample was PBMCs from blood, obtained roughly 5 days after vaccination. This clonotype was sampled from a man in his fifties who received an inactivated influenza vaccine. The rearrangement uses TRBV14 and TRBJ2-1, with TRBD2 identical over 10 bases. CDR3 residues: CASSLGALAGALQRSYNEQFF. The CDR3 bases are TGTGCCAGCAGCCTTGGGGCCCTAGCGGGGGCCCTCCAGAGGTCCTACAATGAGCAGTTCTTC.